One sample yielded the 30 T cell receptor beta chains listed below, sequenced in a study of graft-versus-host responses after intestinal transplantation. Measured with immunoSEQ multiplex PCR; TCRdb has only the in-frame clones, and not every one. Of more than 65,000 clones in the sample, around 82% were seen once. These receptors lack a known antigen. Source: unstimulated CD4+ T cells sorted from spleen or lymph node cells, taken before transplant. The receptors derive from a human donor who was the organ donor for an intestinal transplant.

The CDR3 is CATRQSYGYTF. Written as DNA, the CDR3 is TGTGCCACCAGACAAAGCTATGGCTACACCTTC. The chain uses TRBV27 and TRBJ1-2, with no clear D. V was pared by 10 bases and J by 4 bases, with 10 bases between. Germline-derived CDR1 and CDR2 are MNHEY and SMNVEV (reference sequence). The CDR3 runs 11 residues.

J is TRBJ2-7 and V is TRBV6-6, with 10 positions matching TRBD2. This CDR3 is built from 14 residues. The J segment lost 5 bases and the V segment lost 7 bases, leaving 8 bases of the junction unmatched. Germline V gene sequence: CDR1 MNHNY, CDR2 SVGAGI (reference sequence). CDR3: CASNLAGAANEQYV. As DNA, the CDR3 is TGTGCCAGCAATCTAGCGGGGGCCGCCAACGAGCAGTACGTC.

The chain couples TRBV28 to TRBJ1-5, with 10 bases aligning to TRBD1. The CDR3 extends over 17 amino acids. Looked up from germline, CDR1 is MDHEN and CDR2 is SYDVKM. V shed 5 bases and J 3 bases; nucleotides not matched to a gene: 10. CDR3 protein: CASSPHQGQGNNQPQHF. Here the CDR3 DNA reads TGTGCCAGCAGTCCCCATCAGGGACAGGGGAACAATCAGCCCCAGCATTTT.

The count of this clone is one. The chain uses TRBV11-2 and TRBJ1-4, with D possibly TRBD1 on 6 matching bases. The germline V and J ends were trimmed by 2 bases and 3 bases, with 10 bases remaining between them. The CDR3 is 15 amino acids. Germline CDR1 and CDR2: SGHAT and FQNNGV. The CDR3 nucleotides read TGTGCCAGCAGCTTACAGGGGATGGCTAATGAAAAACTGTTTTTT. It translates to CASSLQGMANEKLFF.

V gene TRBV7-6 combines with J gene TRBJ1-6; TRBD1 agrees at 9 bases. CDR3 size: 19 residues. The germline gives CDR1 SGHVS, CDR2 FNYEAQ. J lost 4 bases, V lost 4 bases, and 14 bases had no gene match. The CDR3 nucleotides are TGTGCCAGCAGCTCTCCGGGACAGGGACGTCTCGGTTATAATTCACCCCTCCACTTT. Its translation: CASSSPGQGRLGYNSPLHF.

The chain is built from TRBV7-6 and TRBJ2-5, with TRBD2 identical over 11 bases. V lost 3 bases and J lost 5; bases outside the gene matches: 14. CDR1 SGHVS and CDR2 FNYEAQ come from the germline V gene. CDR3 length equals 18 residues. This CDR3 is CASSFIRVAGGPLETQYF. In DNA form, the CDR3 reads TGTGCCAGCAGCTTTATTCGGGTAGCGGGGGGGCCATTGGAGACCCAGTACTTC.

The chain has TRBV18 and TRBJ2-6, with 9 bases matching TRBD1. The CDR3 is made up of 19 amino acids. Germline V CDR1 and CDR2: KGHSH, LQKENI. V was clipped by 4 bases and J by 0 bases; unmatched bases: 10. Here the CDR3 DNA reads TGTGCCAGCTCACAAAAGCCGGACAGGGGTACCTCTGGGGCCAACGTCCTGACTTTC. Translation gives CASSQKPDRGTSGANVLTF.

The chain joins TRBV5-1 to TRBJ1-1, with a weak D call TRBD1 (5 bases). The CDR3 runs to 14 residues. Germline CDR1 SGHRS, CDR2 YFSETQ. Trimming removed 4 bases at V and 0 bases at J, with 10 bases between. The CDR3, as DNA: TGCGCCAGCAGCCCGACAGTTCTGAACACTGAAGCTTTCTTT. Translating it yields CASSPTVLNTEAFF.

About this clone itself: The junction departs from the called germline gene at one end, perhaps through a read error. V is TRBV5-4 and J is TRBJ2-1, with 8 bases fitting TRBD1. CDR3 length equals 15 residues. Germline V gene data show CDR1 as SGHNT and CDR2 as YYREEE (reference sequence). DNA for the CDR3: TGTGCCAGCAGTTTGGACAGGGCTTCCTACAATGAGCAGTTCTTC. It encodes CASSLDRASYNEQFF.

The J gene is TRBJ1-1, the V gene TRBV5-4; TRBD1 might be the D (6 bases). The V end was cut by 2 bases, the J end by 6 bases, with 11 bases between. The CDR3 consists of 13 residues. Germline assignment: CDR1 SGHNT and CDR2 YYREEE (reference sequence). The CDR3 loop is CASSFRTAPEAFF. The DNA for the CDR3 is TGTGCCAGCAGCTTCCGGACAGCCCCTGAAGCTTTCTTT.

This chain links TRBV7-2 with TRBJ2-1, with a weak D call TRBD2 (7 bases). CDR3 length equals 16 residues. The V end lost 0 bases, the J end lost 8 bases, and 17 bases lay between the germline ends. Germline CDR1 and CDR2: SGHTA and FQGNSA. The CDR3 nucleotides read TGTGCCAGCAGCTTAGCGCGGTGGGGGGGCCGTCATGAGCAGTTCTTC. Protein product: CASSLARWGGRHEQFF.

This chain joins TRBV7-9 and TRBJ2-5; TRBD2 matches 7 bases. CDR3 length equals 15 residues. Germline V lookup: CDR1 SEHNR, CDR2 FQNEAQ (reference sequence). V shed 3 bases and J 4 bases; nucleotides not matched to a gene: 8. CDR3 in amino acids: CASSLEGGSSETQYF. CDR3 sequence (DNA): TGTGCCAGCAGCTTGGAGGGAGGGAGTTCAGAGACCCAGTACTTC.

The V call is TRBV28, the J call TRBJ1-2, with TRBD1 matching over 7 bases. Trimming removed 5 bases from V and 2 bases from J; junction bases left unmatched: 8. CDR1 is MDHEN and CDR2 is SYDVKM in the germline V gene. The length of the CDR3 is 15 residues. This CDR3 reads CASSTRRQGNYGYTF. DNA for the CDR3: TGTGCCAGCAGTACCCGTAGACAGGGAAACTATGGCTACACCTTC.

V gene TRBV7-2 combines with J gene TRBJ1-2; weak D call: TRBD1 (6 bases). Germline lookup yields CDR1 SGHTA and CDR2 FQGNSA. With 5 bases removed from V and 2 bases from J, the gap between germline ends came to 15 bases. The CDR3 extends over 15 amino acids. The CDR3 is CASSPDSTGNYGYTF. The DNA for the CDR3 is TGTGCCAGCAGCCCCGACAGCACAGGGAACTATGGCTACACCTTC.

CDR3 sequence reads: CSVVPRGDNTEAFF. CDR3 nucleotides: TGCAGCGTCGTGCCCAGGGGCGATAACACTGAAGCTTTCTTT. The genes are TRBV29-1 and TRBJ1-1; perhaps TRBD1 as D (6 bases). The CDR3 consists of 14 residues. The germline V and J ends were trimmed by 6 bases and 2 bases, with 16 bases remaining between them. The V gene's germline CDR1 is SQVTM and CDR2 ANQGSEA.

The rearrangement joins TRBV4-1 to TRBJ2-1; possibly TRBD2 for D (7 bases). Trimming stripped 3 bases from V and 0 bases from J, with 15 bases between. Germline CDR1 and CDR2: MGHRA and YSYEKL. The CDR3 is 17 residues long. The CDR3 region is CASSQEGGPASYNEQFF. CDR3 DNA sequence: TGCGCCAGCAGCCAGGAGGGGGGGCCCGCCTCCTACAATGAGCAGTTCTTC.

This clone has a handful of counts. The chain couples TRBV9 to TRBJ1-1, with D uncertain. The V and J ends lost 1 base and 4 bases respectively, with 8 bases between them. The CDR3 runs 13 residues. CDR1 SGDLS and CDR2 YYNGEE come from the germline V gene. The CDR3 nucleotides read TGTGCCAGCAGCGTAATGGCTGGCACTGAAGCTTTCTTT. The encoded protein is CASSVMAGTEAFF.

The V gene is TRBV7-6, the J gene TRBJ2-1, with 10 bases identical to TRBD1. The trim removed 5 bases at V and 9 bases at J, leaving 7 bases unmatched. Germline assignment: CDR1 SGHVS and CDR2 FNYEAQ. The CDR3 has 14 amino acids. CDR3 sequence (DNA): TGTGCCAGCAGCCGGGACAGGGGCTTCGGTGAGCAGTTCTTC. Residues: CASSRDRGFGEQFF.

The V and J genes are TRBV7-2 and TRBJ2-2; D gene uncertain. Germline CDR1 reads SGHTA; CDR2 reads FQGNSA. The CDR3 length is 13 residues. V was trimmed by 5 bases and J by 2 bases, leaving 6 bases between them. The CDR3 DNA is TGTGCCAGCAGCCCTCTCAACACCGGGGAGCTGTTTTTT. Its protein is CASSPLNTGELFF.

The J gene is TRBJ2-4, the V gene TRBV6-1; no clear D. CDR3 length equals 14 residues. V dropped 2 bases and J dropped 0 bases, with 5 bases sitting between them. CDR1 and CDR2 (germline): MNHNS, SASEGT. CDR3 DNA sequence: TGTGCCAGCAGTGAATTACTAGCCAAAAACATTCAGTACTTC. Its protein is CASSELLAKNIQYF.

V and J are TRBV28 and TRBJ1-2; the D is unclear. The CDR3 is made up of 14 amino acids. Germline-derived CDR1 and CDR2 are MDHEN and SYDVKM. With 4 bases removed from V and 1 base from J, the gap between germline ends came to 10 bases. This CDR3 is CASSSRGGNYGYTF. CDR3 bases: TGTGCCAGCAGTTCTCGCGGCGGTAACTATGGCTACACCTTC.

In this sample, this clone turned up once. The genes are TRBV7-2 and TRBJ2-2; maybe TRBD2 (6 bases). Trimming removed 5 bases at V and 8 bases at J, with 12 bases between. CDR3 length: 13 residues. Germline CDR1 and CDR2: SGHTA and FQGNSA. CDR3 residues: CASSPVSGGELFF. CDR3 sequence (DNA): TGTGCCAGCAGCCCCGTCAGCGGGGGGGAGCTGTTTTTT.

The chain couples TRBV10-2 to TRBJ2-5, with a tentative D call TRBD2 (6 bases). The CDR3 contains 14 residues. Between the trimmed V and J ends, which lost 6 bases and 2 bases, there was a span of 13 bases. From germline, CDR1 is WSHSY and CDR2 SAAADI. CDR3 nucleotide sequence: TGCGCCAGCAGGCGGGGCCAGGGACAAGAGACCCAGTACTTC. Translation: CASRRGQGQETQYF.

Regarding this clone: Other DNA sequences from this sample encode an identical CDR3 as well. This rearrangement joins TRBV19 to TRBJ2-5, with unresolved D. The germline CDR1 and CDR2 sequences are LNHDA and SQIVND (reference sequence). The CDR3 totals 11 residues. Deletions cut 3 bases from V and 4 bases from J, with 3 bases between. The DNA for the CDR3 is TGTGCCAGTAGTATTAGAGAGACCCAGTACTTC. It translates to CASSIRETQYF.

V gene TRBV6-5 combines with J gene TRBJ1-2, with 10 bases that match TRBD1. This CDR3 has 14 amino acids. The V gene end was trimmed by 5 bases and the J gene end by 3 bases; junction bases not matched to a gene: 3. CDR1 is MNHEY and CDR2 is SVGAGI in the germline V gene. The CDR3 reads CASSLDRGHYGYTF. As DNA, the CDR3 is TGTGCCAGCAGTCTCGACAGGGGGCACTATGGCTACACCTTC.

The chain uses TRBV6-1 and TRBJ2-7; no clear D gene. Trimming removed 3 bases at V and 4 bases at J, with 13 bases between. Looked up from germline, CDR1 is MNHNS and CDR2 is SASEGT. The CDR3 runs to 14 residues. The CDR3 reads CASSDHFSGYEQYV. CDR3 DNA: TGTGCCAGCAGTGATCACTTCTCCGGGTACGAGCAGTACGTC.

CDR3 sequence: CASSSTGVYPYEQYV. CDR3 coding DNA: TGTGCCAGCAGTTCGACAGGGGTCTACCCCTACGAGCAGTACGTC. V is TRBV28 and J is TRBJ2-7, with TRBD1 matching over 8 bases. Per germline, CDR1 MDHEN and CDR2 SYDVKM. The length of the CDR3 is 15 residues. V lost 4 bases, J lost 2 bases, and 7 bases stayed unmatched.

The CDR3, as DNA: TGTGCCAGTAGTATAGTGACAAGGTACAATGAGCAGTTCTTC. Amino acids: CASSIVTRYNEQFF. This sequence joins TRBV19 and TRBJ2-1; D is uncertain. The CDR3 length is 14 residues. Per germline, CDR1 LNHDA and CDR2 SQIVND (reference sequence). The V end was cut by 1 base, the J end by 4 bases, with 8 bases between.

The chain links TRBV7-2 to TRBJ1-1; D remains ambiguous. V lost 3 bases to trimming and J lost 4 bases, with 15 bases between them. There are 15 residues in the CDR3. Germline CDR1 reads SGHTA; CDR2 reads FQGNSA. In DNA, the CDR3 is TGTGCCAGCAGCTTCAGCGGTGTTTTGGGCACTGAAGCTTTCTTT. Its protein is CASSFSGVLGTEAFF. Based on the CDR3 plus reference TRBV7-2 and TRBJ1-1, the full variable domain is GAGVSQSPSNKVTEKGKDVELRCDPISGHTALYWYRQSLGQGLEFLIYFQGNSAPDKSGLPSDRFSAERTGGSVSTLTIQRTQQEDSAVYLCASSFSGVLGTEAFFGQGTRLTVV.

The CDR3, as DNA: TGTGCCAGCAGGGGGACAGGGGGCGACTATGGCTACACCTTC. As protein: CASRGTGGDYGYTF. This chain connects TRBV5-6 to TRBJ1-2; 12 nucleotides line up with TRBD1. Germline CDR1 SGHDT, CDR2 YYEEEE. V lost 5 bases, J lost 3 bases, and 2 bases stayed unmatched. The CDR3 length is 14 residues. Full variable domain (missing parts from reference TRBV5-6 and TRBJ1-2): DAGVTQSPTHLIKTRGQQVTLRCSPKSGHDTVSWYQQALGQGPQFIFQYYEEEERQRGNFPDRFSGHQFPNYSSELNVNALLLGDSALYLCASRGTGGDYGYTFGSGTRLTVV.